The clone carrying this T cell receptor (beta chain) was seen only once. Antigen: not known. From germline, CDR1 is SGHTA and CDR2 FQGNSA. V was trimmed by 3 bases and J by 3 bases, leaving 14 bases between them. The CDR3 consists of 15 residues. These data come from a study of CD8+CD57+ T cells in acquired aplastic anemia. Study-level background: Mean DNA quantity obtained from sorted CD4+ and CD8+ cells was about 3 ug. The average read count for CD4+ cells in healthy donors was some 9.9 million. Study findings and constraints: CD8+ Simpson's diversity did not differ significantly between patients and controls. It was found that more than 25 CD8+ CDR3 sequences were shared between patients and controls.

It was genomic DNA that served as the template for profiling TCR beta VDJ and CDR3. One entry per CDR3 protein, called by TCRdb with MiXCR from the reads. The sample lists hundreds of thousands of distinct CDR3 sequences; approximately 70% were seen once. Sequenced sample: sorted CD4+, CD8+, or CD8+CD57+ T cells (not recorded which) from PBMCs. The sequence derives from a human donor in good health, serving as a control. The chain is built from TRBV7-2 and TRBJ1-2; D possibly corresponds to TRBD1 (5 bases). DNA of the CDR3: TGTGCCAGCAGCTTGGCGGGGGGAGACTACTATGGCTACACCTTC. Amino acids: CASSLAGGDYYGYTF.